This T cell receptor beta chain was captured by sequencing in a study of radiation and T cells in renal cell carcinoma. Time point: baseline pretreatment blood. Sample treatment: 15 Gy SBRT to primary tumor, nephrectomy 4 weeks later. Serial blood draws occurred at baseline and 2 and 4 weeks post-SBRT. Clear cell pathology was present in this patient's renal cell carcinoma. Trimming removed 3 bases from V and 5 bases from J, with 8 bases in between. The CDR3 loop spans 13 amino acids. The germline V gene has CDR1 KGHSH and CDR2 LQKENI. Assay: immunoSEQ multiplex PCR; the TCRdb copy retains only in-frame clones and omits some. The sample lists about 95,000 clones, 75% to 90% occurring once.

Sequences were derived from blood, sampled from a patient whose treatment included radiotherapy and nephrectomy. The clonotype comes from a man aged 45 to 65 with renal cell carcinoma. The chain recombines TRBV18 with TRBJ2-4, with a tentative D call TRBD1 (6 bases). The CDR3 reads CASSPPGENIQYF. The CDR3 DNA reads as TGTGCCAGCTCACCTCCAGGGGAAAACATTCAGTACTTC.